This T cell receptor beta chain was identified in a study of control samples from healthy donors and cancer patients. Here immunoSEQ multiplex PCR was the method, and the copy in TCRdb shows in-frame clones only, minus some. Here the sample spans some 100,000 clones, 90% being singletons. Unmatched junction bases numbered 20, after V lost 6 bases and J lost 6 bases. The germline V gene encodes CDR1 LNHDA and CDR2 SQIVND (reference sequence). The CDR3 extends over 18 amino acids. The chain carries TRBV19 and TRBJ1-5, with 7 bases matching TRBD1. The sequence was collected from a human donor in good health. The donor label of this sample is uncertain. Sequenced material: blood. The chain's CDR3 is CASRMGPRTGGMVQPQHF. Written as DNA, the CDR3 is TGTGCCAGTAGGATGGGGCCTAGGACAGGAGGAATGGTTCAGCCCCAGCATTTT.